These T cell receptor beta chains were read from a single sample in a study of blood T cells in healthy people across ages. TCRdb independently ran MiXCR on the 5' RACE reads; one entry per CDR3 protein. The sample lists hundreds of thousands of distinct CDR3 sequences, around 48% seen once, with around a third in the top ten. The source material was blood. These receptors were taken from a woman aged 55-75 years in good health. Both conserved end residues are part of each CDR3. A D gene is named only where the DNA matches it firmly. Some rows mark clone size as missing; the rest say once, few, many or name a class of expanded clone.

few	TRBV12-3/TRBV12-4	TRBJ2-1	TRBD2	CASSFGASGYNEQFF	TGTGCCAGCAGTTTTGGGGCTAGCGGCTACAATGAGCAGTTCTTC
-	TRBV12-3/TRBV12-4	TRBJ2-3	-	CASSRRDLTYF	TGTGCCAGCAGTCGCCGGGACCTAACGTATTTT
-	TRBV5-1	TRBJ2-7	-	CASWGSEAYNEQYF	TGCGCCAGCTGGGGAAGTGAGGCCTACAATGAGCAGTACTTC
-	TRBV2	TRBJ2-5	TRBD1	CASSDLGQTGETQYF	TGTGCCAGCAGTGACCTGGGACAGACCGGAGAGACCCAGTACTTC
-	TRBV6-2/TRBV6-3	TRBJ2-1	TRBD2	CASRISGRVSYNEQFF	TGTGCCAGCAGGATTAGCGGGAGGGTTTCCTACAATGAGCAGTTCTTC
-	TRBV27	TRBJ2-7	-	CASSLSRGEKLYEQYF	TGTGCCAGCAGTTTGTCAAGGGGGGAAAAGCTCTACGAGCAGTACTTC
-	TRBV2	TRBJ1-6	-	CASIRTENSPLHF	TGTGCCAGCATCAGGACAGAGAATTCACCCCTCCACTTT
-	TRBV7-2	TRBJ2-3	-	CASRWASAADTQYF	TGTGCCAGCAGATGGGCTAGCGCCGCAGATACGCAGTATTTT
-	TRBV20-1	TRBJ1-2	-	CSPTGQKDYGYTF	TGCAGCCCTACAGGGCAAAAGGACTATGGCTACACCTTC
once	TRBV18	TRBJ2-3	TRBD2	CASSPTSAILVDTQYF	TGTGCCAGCTCACCAACTAGCGCCATCCTAGTAGATACGCAGTATTTT
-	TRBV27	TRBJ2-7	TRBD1	CASSYPGTGINEQYF	TGTGCCAGCAGCTACCCCGGGACAGGTATCAATGAGCAGTACTTC
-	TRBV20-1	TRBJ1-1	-	CSARSGERMNTEAFF	TGCAGTGCCCGTTCGGGAGAGAGGATGAACACTGAAGCTTTCTTT
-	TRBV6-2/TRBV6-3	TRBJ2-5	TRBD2	CASRPSGSSYNEQYF	TGTGCCAGCAGGCCAAGCGGGAGCTCCTACAATGAGCAGTACTTC
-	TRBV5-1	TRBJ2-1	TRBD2	CASSYPGTSDNEQFF	TGCGCCAGCAGCTACCCCGGGACTAGTGATAATGAGCAGTTCTTC
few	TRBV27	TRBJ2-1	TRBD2	CASSSGLAGFFHNEQFF	TGTGCCAGCAGTTCGGGACTAGCGGGTTTTTTTCACAATGAGCAGTTCTTC
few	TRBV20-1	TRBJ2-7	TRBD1	CSAPTGSHEQYF	TGCAGTGCACCGACAGGGAGTCACGAGCAGTACTTC
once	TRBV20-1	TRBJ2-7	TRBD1	CSARKQGAGEQYF	TGCAGTGCTAGAAAACAGGGGGCAGGGGAGCAGTACTTC
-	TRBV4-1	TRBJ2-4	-	CASSQEQAGNIQYF	TGCGCCAGCAGCCAAGAACAGGCAGGCAACATTCAGTACTTC
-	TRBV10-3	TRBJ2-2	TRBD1	CAISGRQGANSNTGELFF	TGTGCCATCAGTGGGAGACAGGGCGCAAATTCGAACACCGGGGAGCTGTTTTTT
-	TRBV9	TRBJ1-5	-	CASSVGEGNQPQHF	TGTGCCAGCAGCGTCGGGGAGGGCAATCAGCCCCAGCATTTT